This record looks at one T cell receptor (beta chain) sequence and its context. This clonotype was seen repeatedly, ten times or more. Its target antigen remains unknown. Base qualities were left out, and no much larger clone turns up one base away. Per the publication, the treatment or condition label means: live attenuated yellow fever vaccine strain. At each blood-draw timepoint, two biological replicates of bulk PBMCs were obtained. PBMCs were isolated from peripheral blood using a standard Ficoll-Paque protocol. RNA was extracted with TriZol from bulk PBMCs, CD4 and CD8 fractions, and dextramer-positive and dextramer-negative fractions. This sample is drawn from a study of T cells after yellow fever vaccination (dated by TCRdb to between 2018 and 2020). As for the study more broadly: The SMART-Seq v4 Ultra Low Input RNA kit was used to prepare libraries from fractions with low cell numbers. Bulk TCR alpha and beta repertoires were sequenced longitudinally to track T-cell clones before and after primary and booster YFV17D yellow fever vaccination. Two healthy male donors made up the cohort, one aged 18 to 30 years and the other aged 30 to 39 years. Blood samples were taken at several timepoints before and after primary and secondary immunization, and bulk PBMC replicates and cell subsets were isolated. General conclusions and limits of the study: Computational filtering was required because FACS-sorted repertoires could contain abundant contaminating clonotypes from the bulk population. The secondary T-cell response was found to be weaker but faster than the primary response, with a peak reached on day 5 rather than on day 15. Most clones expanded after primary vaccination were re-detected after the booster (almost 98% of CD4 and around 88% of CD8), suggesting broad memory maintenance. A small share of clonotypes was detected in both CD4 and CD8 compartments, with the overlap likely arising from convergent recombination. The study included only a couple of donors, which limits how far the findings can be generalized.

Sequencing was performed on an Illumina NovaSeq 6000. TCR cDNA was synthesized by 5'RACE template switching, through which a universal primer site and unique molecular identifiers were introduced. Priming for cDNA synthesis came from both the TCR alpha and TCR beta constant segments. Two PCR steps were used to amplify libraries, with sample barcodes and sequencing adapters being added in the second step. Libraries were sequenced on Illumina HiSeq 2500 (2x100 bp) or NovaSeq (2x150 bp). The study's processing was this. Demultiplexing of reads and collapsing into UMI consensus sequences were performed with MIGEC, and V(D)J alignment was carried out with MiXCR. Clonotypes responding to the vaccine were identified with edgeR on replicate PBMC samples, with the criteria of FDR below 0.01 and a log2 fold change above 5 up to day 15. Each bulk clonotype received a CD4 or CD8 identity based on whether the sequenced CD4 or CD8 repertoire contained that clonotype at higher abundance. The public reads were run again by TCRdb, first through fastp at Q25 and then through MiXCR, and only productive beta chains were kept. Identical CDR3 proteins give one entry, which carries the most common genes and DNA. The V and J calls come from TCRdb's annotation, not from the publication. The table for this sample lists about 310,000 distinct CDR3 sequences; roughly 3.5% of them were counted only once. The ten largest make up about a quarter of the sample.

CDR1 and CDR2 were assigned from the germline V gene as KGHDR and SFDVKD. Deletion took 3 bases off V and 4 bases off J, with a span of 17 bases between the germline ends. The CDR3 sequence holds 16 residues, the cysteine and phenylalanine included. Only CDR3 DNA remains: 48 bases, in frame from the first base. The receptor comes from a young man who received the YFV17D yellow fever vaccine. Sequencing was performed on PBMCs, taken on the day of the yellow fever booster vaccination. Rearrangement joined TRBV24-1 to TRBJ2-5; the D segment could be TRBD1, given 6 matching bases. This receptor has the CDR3 CATSDTSGAGRETQYF. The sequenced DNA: TGTGCCACCAGTGATACCTCAGGGGCTGGGCGAGAGACCCAGTACTTC.